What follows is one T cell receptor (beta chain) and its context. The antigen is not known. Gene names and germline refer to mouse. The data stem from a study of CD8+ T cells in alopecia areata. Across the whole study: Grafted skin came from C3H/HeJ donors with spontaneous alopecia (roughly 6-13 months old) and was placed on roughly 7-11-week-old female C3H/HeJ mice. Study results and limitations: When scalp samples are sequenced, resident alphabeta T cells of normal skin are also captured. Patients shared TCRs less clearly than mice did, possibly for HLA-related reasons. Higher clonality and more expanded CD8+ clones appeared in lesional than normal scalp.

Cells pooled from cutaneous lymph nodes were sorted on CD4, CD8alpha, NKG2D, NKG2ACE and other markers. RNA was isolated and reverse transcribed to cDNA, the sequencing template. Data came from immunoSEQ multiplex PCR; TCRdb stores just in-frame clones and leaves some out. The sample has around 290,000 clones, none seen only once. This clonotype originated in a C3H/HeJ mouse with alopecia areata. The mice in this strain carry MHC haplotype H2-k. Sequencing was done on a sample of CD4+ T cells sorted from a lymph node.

The CDR3 DNA, read in part, is TGTGCCAGCAGTGTCGGGACTGGGGGGCGTAACCAAGAC. It yields the protein CASSVGTGGRNQD. The full-length CDR3 reads as CASSVGTGGRNQDTQYF. This sequence joins TRBV13-1 and TRBJ2-5; TRBD2 matches at 12 bases. The read terminates 4 residues before the CDR3 end, so the remaining end is supplied by the germline J gene. This CDR3 has 17 residues. V gave up 3 bases and J gave up 0 bases; unmatched junction bases: 5. The V gene's germline CDR1 is NSHNY and CDR2 SYGAGN.